The 11 T cell receptor beta chains given below trace back to one sample, sequenced in a study of T-cell reconstitution after alpha-beta-depleted transplantation in children (TCRdb year 2016). The method was PCR. The listed sequencing device is Illumina HiSeq 2500. Molecular barcoding was employed in the preparation of TCR libraries, with unique molecular identifiers being used to normalize TCRbeta repertoire quantification. The public reads were run again by TCRdb, first through fastp at Q25 and then through MiXCR, and only productive beta chains were kept. Each record represents a unique CDR3 protein, reported with the most common genes and DNA among its rows. This sample gives hundreds of thousands of distinct CDR3 sequences in total; 16% of them show up just once. 0.85% to 1.3% of the sample lies in the top ten. The sequencing here drew on PBMCs from the stem cell graft donor, taken from the stem cell graft. All receptors derive from a human donor who donated a stem cell graft to a child with acute myeloid leukemia.

This clonotype was recorded at least ten times. DNA for the CDR3: TGCAGCGTTGAAGTCGGGACAGTTAATGAGCAGTTCTTC. This encodes CSVEVGTVNEQFF. This chain joins TRBV29-1 and TRBJ2-1; 7 bases fit TRBD1. V lost 1 base to trimming and J lost 7 bases; unmatched junction nucleotides: 4. The germline V gene encodes CDR1 SQVTM and CDR2 ANQGSEA. The CDR3 consists of 13 residues.

This clonotype appeared many times. CDR3 sequence: CASSLAGARDEQYF. DNA of the CDR3: TGTGCCAGCAGTTTGGCCGGGGCAAGAGACGAGCAGTACTTC. The chain joins TRBV12-3 or TRBV12-4 to TRBJ2-7, with D perhaps TRBD1 or TRBD2 (5 bases each). The ends were cut back, 3 bases at V and 5 bases at J, with 14 bases in the middle. The CDR3 has 14 amino acids.

The chain uses TRBV5-1 and TRBJ1-1; D gene uncertain. CDR1 SGHRS and CDR2 YFSETQ come from the germline V gene. The V end was cut by 7 bases, the J end by 5 bases, with 21 bases between. This CDR3 has 15 amino acids. The CDR3 region is CASAFGPTYGTEAFF. The CDR3 nucleotides are TGCGCCAGCGCCTTTGGGCCTACCTACGGGACTGAAGCTTTCTTT.

This clonotype was picked up one time. The rearrangement joins TRBV12-3 or TRBV12-4 to TRBJ1-2; D not resolved. Trimming took 2 bases from V and 8 from J, leaving 15 bases between them. The CDR3 totals 14 residues. The CDR3 nucleotides read TGTGCCAGCAGTTTAAGATTCCAGGTCGGAGGCTACACCTTC. This encodes CASSLRFQVGGYTF.

There are a few counts of this clonotype. V gene TRBV4-3 combines with J gene TRBJ2-3; 10 bases agree with TRBD1. CDR3 length: 17 amino acids. Looked up from germline, CDR1 is LGHNA and CDR2 is YSLEER. Trimming cost V 0 bases and J 5 bases; bases outside gene matches: 8. The CDR3 DNA follows: TGCGCCAGCAGCCAAGATAAGGGGGGACAGGGGAGAGATACGCAGTATTTT. Translating it yields CASSQDKGGQGRDTQYF.

This clonotype was seen repeatedly, ten times or more. This chain joins TRBV9 and TRBJ2-5; no firm D call. The ends were cut back, 0 bases at V and 3 bases at J, with 9 bases in the middle. Per the germline V gene, CDR1 is SGDLS and CDR2 is YYNGEE. CDR3 length: 14 amino acids. CDR3 in DNA: TGTGCCAGCAGCGTAGAAGGTCATGAAGAGACCCAGTACTTC. Amino acids: CASSVEGHEETQYF.

CDR3 region: CASRSGQPGELFF. Here the CDR3 DNA reads TGTGCCAGCAGATCGGGACAGCCTGGGGAGCTGTTTTTT. The chain combines TRBV5-5 with TRBJ2-2, with 7 positions matching TRBD1. The V gene's germline CDR1 is SGHKS and CDR2 YYEKEE (reference sequence). With V trimmed by 5 bases and J by 8 bases, 6 bases remained unmatched. This CDR3 spans 13 amino acids.

This clonotype was seen repeatedly, ten times or more. The chain is built from TRBV30 and TRBJ1-5; possible D gene TRBD1, 5 bases. The CDR3 spans 13 residues. In germline, CDR1 is GTSNPN, CDR2 SVGIG (reference sequence). Trimming removed 2 bases from V and 5 bases from J, with 10 bases in between. The CDR3 protein is CAWSPGTDQPQHF. The CDR3 DNA reads TGTGCCTGGAGTCCAGGGACTGATCAGCCCCAGCATTTT.

J is TRBJ2-2 and V is TRBV7-6; D uncertain. Germline V gives CDR1 SGHVS, CDR2 FNYEAQ. This CDR3 is built from 16 residues. V gave up 3 bases and J gave up 4 bases, with 15 bases separating them. The CDR3 is CASSFNGDFGTGELFF. In DNA form, the CDR3 reads TGTGCCAGCAGCTTCAATGGCGATTTCGGCACCGGGGAGCTGTTTTTT.

This clonotype showed up just a few times. The J gene is TRBJ2-2, the V gene TRBV20-1, with D perhaps being TRBD1 or TRBD2 (7 bases each). From germline, CDR1 is DFQATT and CDR2 SNEGSKA (reference sequence). V was cut by 7 bases and J by 0 bases, with 12 bases left in between. The CDR3 is made up of 14 amino acids. DNA of the CDR3: TGCAGTGTCCCAGGGGGGGCGAACACCGGGGAGCTGTTTTTT. Its protein is CSVPGGANTGELFF.

This clonotype has a handful of counts. The chain links TRBV12-3 or TRBV12-4 to TRBJ1-4; a weak D match, TRBD1 (6 bases). Trimming stripped 3 bases from V and 4 bases from J, with 9 bases between. This CDR3 is built from 14 residues. The CDR3 protein is CASSLVQGNEKLFF. In nucleotides, the CDR3 is TGTGCCAGCAGTTTGGTACAGGGTAATGAAAAACTGTTTTTT.